The present entry profiles one TCR beta chain with its context. No cognate antigen has been identified for it. Base qualities were left out, and no much larger clone turns up one base away. Collaborating institutions collected whole blood in K2EDTA tubes following their own protocols. For TCRbeta analysis, collaborator samples were shipped as frozen whole blood, as isolated PBMCs, or as DNA extracted from either sample type. TCRbeta CDR3 regions were amplified from genomic DNA using the immunoSEQ Assay, a bias-controlled multiplex PCR. Per the source publication's procedure: The number of nucleated cells in each sample was estimated from the amplification of reference gene primers within the assay. To quantify the absolute abundance of each unique TCRbeta CDR3 rearrangement, sequence reads were collapsed and filtered. Productive Simpson clonality was computed per sample as the square root of Simpson's diversity index over productive rearrangements. TCRdb mirrors the immuneACCESS table, restricted to in-frame sequences. Some clones are absent from its copies; in checked studies, under half trace to an unresolved V gene, and the reason for the others is unknown. Clonal size and the V and J genes are those of that table, whereas D and trimming came from the DNA. The sample table shows about 62,000 clones, and approximately 90% are seen once. 1% to 1.5% of the sample is taken by the ten largest.

CDR1 and CDR2 were assigned from the germline V gene as SGHTA and FQGNSA. Taken from cysteine to phenylalanine, the CDR3 has 18 residues. Only the CDR3 portion is preserved as DNA: 54 bases, with reading frame beginning at the first base. V is pruned by 6 bases and J by 0 bases, leaving 10 bases of the junction without a gene match. This record belongs to a study of blood T cell repertoires in COVID-19 (TCRdb year 2020). With regard to the full study: The collaborator samples originated in the United States, Italy and Spain and spanned the acute and convalescent phases of COVID-19. The material from the prospective study consisted of cDNA or gDNA derived from T cells, B-cell-depleted T cells, or PBMCs. The dataset comprised deeply sampled blood TCRbeta repertoires from subjects exposed to, actively infected with, or recovered from COVID-19. A freely available public database, intended as a resource for researchers studying the immune response to SARS-CoV-2, is where the repertoires were released. Samples were obtained from the ongoing ImmuneRACE study (first 160 participants) and from some 1,300 subjects provided by 6 global collaborators. A de-identified subject ID, COVID-19 status, age in years and sex were almost always included in the sample metadata. Where available, HLA class I and class II types were taken from metadata supplied by the sample provider and were not determined by assay-based typing. Results the study describes overall, beyond this receptor: Clinical and demographic metadata were provided uncurated, with the amount varying by source and participant.

The chain was built from TRBV7-2 and TRBJ1-3; the junction holds 11 bases that match TRBD1. The receptor comes from a woman aged 80 or older with acute or convalescent COVID-19. The source material was peripheral blood. The CDR3 protein: CASRRSGQGGISGNTIYF. The DNA sequence is as follows: TGTGCCAGCAGACGATCGGGACAGGGGGGGATCTCTGGAAACACCATATATTTT.